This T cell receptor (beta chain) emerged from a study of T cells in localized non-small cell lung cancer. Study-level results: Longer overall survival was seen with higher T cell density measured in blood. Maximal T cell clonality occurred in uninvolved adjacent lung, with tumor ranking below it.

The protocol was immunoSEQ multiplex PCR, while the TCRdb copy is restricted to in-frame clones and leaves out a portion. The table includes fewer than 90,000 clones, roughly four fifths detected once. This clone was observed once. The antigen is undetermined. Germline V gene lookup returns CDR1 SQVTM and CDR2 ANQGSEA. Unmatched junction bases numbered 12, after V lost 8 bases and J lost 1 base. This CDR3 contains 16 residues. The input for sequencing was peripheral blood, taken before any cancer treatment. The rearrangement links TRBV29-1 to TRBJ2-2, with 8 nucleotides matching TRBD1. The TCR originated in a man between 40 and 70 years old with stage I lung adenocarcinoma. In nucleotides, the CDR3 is TGCAGCATCGCCAATCTGGGGACAGGGAACACCGGGGAGCTGTTTTTT. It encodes CSIANLGTGNTGELFF.